This passage covers 32 T cell receptor beta chains from one sample sequenced in a study of blood T cell repertoires in COVID-19. The assay was immunoSEQ multiplex PCR, and TCRdb's table has in-frame clones only and misses some. The table lists about 200,000 clones, approximately 81% of them singletons. The sequenced sample consisted of PBMCs or T cells enriched from blood (not recorded which). Receptors originate from a woman in her fifties or sixties with acute COVID-19.

The chain recombines TRBV3-1 (or the pseudogene TRBV3-2) with TRBJ2-1, with TRBD2 matching 11 bases. The CDR3 covers 17 residues. V was pared by 2 bases and J by 5 bases, with 8 bases of the junction left unmatched. The V gene's germline CDR1 is LGHDT and CDR2 YNNKEL (reference sequence). The CDR3 sequence: CASSQRSGRAGDNEQFF. The CDR3 coding sequence is TGTGCCAGCAGCCAACGTAGCGGGAGGGCCGGGGACAATGAGCAGTTCTTC.

About this clone itself: Mismatch with germline at one junction end may stem from a read error. This chain joins TRBV7-7 and TRBJ2-3; 9 nucleotides match TRBD2. CDR1 and CDR2 (germline): SSHAT, FNYEAQ (reference sequence). This CDR3 spans 15 amino acids. DNA of the CDR3: TGTGCTAGCAGCCCGATTAGAGCGGGGGGAGATACGCAGTATTTT. It translates to CASSPIRAGGDTQYF.

Note on this clone: Other DNA variants within this sample encode the same CDR3. The chain recombines TRBV5-1 with TRBJ2-5; a possible D gene is TRBD2 (6 bases). V dropped 2 bases and J dropped 0 bases, with 8 bases sitting between them. This CDR3 region has 14 residues. The V gene's germline CDR1 is SGHRS and CDR2 YFSETQ. CDR3 bases: TGCGCCAGCAGCTTAGGCGGGGACCAAGAGACCCAGTACTTC. It codes for CASSLGGDQETQYF.

The chain uses TRBV5-4 and TRBJ1-6; 7 bases are a match to TRBD1. This CDR3 has 16 residues. The V and J ends lost 4 bases and 7 bases, in that order; junction bases with no gene match: 11. Germline V CDR1 and CDR2: SGHNT, YYREEE (reference sequence). DNA of the CDR3: TGTGCCAGCAGCCCGGTTCCGGGACAGTCAAATTCACCCCTCCACTTT. Translation: CASSPVPGQSNSPLHF.

There are a few counts of this clone. The chain carries TRBV3-1 (or the pseudogene TRBV3-2) and TRBJ2-1; maybe TRBD1 (6 bases). The CDR3 consists of 16 residues. In germline, CDR1 is LGHDT, CDR2 YNNKEL (reference sequence). V was pared by 4 bases and J by 4 bases, with 17 bases between. The chain's CDR3 is CASSPLTSQGYNEQFF. CDR3 nucleotide sequence: TGTGCCAGCAGCCCACTAACCTCACAGGGTTACAATGAGCAGTTCTTC.

The chain carries TRBV27 and TRBJ1-5; 9 bases match TRBD1. Germline trimming cut 0 bases from V and 6 bases from J; bases unmatched to any gene: 9. Germline V lookup: CDR1 MNHEY, CDR2 SMNVEV (reference sequence). The CDR3 consists of 17 residues. In nucleotides, the CDR3 is TGTGCCAGCAGTTTATCCGAGACAGGGGGAATAGGTCAGCCCCAGCATTTT. Translated: CASSLSETGGIGQPQHF.

The chain recombines TRBV4-3 with TRBJ2-3, with 11 positions matching TRBD2. This CDR3 has 17 amino acids. Germline CDR1 LGHNA, CDR2 YSLEER. The V and J ends lost 0 bases and 3 bases, in that order; junction bases with no gene match: 5. CDR3 nucleotides: TGCGCCAGCAGCCAAGATTTAACTAGCGGGAGTACAGATACGCAGTATTTT. Translated: CASSQDLTSGSTDTQYF.

The rearrangement joins TRBV6-6 to TRBJ2-7; 10 nucleotides agree with TRBD1. This CDR3 spans 14 amino acids. With V trimmed by 6 bases and J by 5 bases, 7 bases remained unmatched. CDR1 is MNHNY, CDR2 SVGAGI, per germline (reference sequence). The CDR3, as DNA: TGTGCCAGCAGGGCCGGGACAGGGGTCCACGAGCAGTACTTC. It is translated as CASRAGTGVHEQYF.

This chain joins TRBV6-5 and TRBJ2-4; D ambiguous. V lost 0 bases, J lost 1 base, and 7 bases lay in between. The length of the CDR3 is 15 residues. CDR1 and CDR2 from the germline V gene are MNHEY and SVGAGI. The CDR3 loop reads CASSYSNYAKNIQYF. CDR3 DNA: TGTGCCAGCAGTTACTCTAATTATGCCAAAAACATTCAGTACTTC.

The J gene is TRBJ1-2, the V gene TRBV28, with no clear D. The CDR3 spans 13 residues. The germline V gene encodes CDR1 MDHEN and CDR2 SYDVKM. V was shortened by 6 bases and J by 3 bases, with 11 bases between the two germline ends. The CDR3 bases are TGTGCCAGCAGCCGCGAGGAGGACTATGGCTACACCTTC. As protein: CASSREEDYGYTF.

The V gene is TRBV7-9, the J gene TRBJ2-6; D possibly corresponds to TRBD1 (6 bases). This CDR3 is built from 17 residues. The V end was cut by 6 bases, the J end by 0 bases, with 15 bases between. CDR1 SEHNR and CDR2 FQNEAQ come from the germline V gene (reference sequence). The chain's CDR3 is CASRSDSFGSGANVLTF. The CDR3 bases are TGTGCCAGCAGATCGGACAGTTTCGGCTCTGGGGCCAACGTCCTGACTTTC.

The chain uses TRBV19 and TRBJ2-1; 16 bases are shared with TRBD2. V lost 5 bases and J lost 8; bases outside the gene matches: 6. The CDR3 is 16 amino acids. Germline loops: CDR1 LNHDA, CDR2 SQIVND (reference sequence). The CDR3 region is CASSSPGLAGGYEQFF. CDR3 sequence (DNA): TGTGCCAGTAGTTCTCCGGGACTAGCGGGAGGGTATGAGCAGTTCTTC. Full variable domain (outside the CDR3, taken from reference TRBV19 and TRBJ2-1): DGGITQSPKYLFRKEGQNVTLSCEQNLNHDAMYWYRQDPGQGLRLIYYSQIVNDFQKGDIAEGYSVSREKKESFPLTVTSAQKNPTAFYLCASSSPGLAGGYEQFFGPGTRLTVL.

The chain uses TRBV27 and TRBJ2-1; 10 nucleotides match TRBD2. Trimming at V came to 10 bases and at J to 0 bases, leaving 6 bases not matched to a gene. The CDR3 is 15 residues long. The germline V gene encodes CDR1 MNHEY and CDR2 SMNVEV (reference sequence). CDR3: CATSAGGGSYNEQFF. The CDR3 coding sequence is TGTGCCACCTCAGCGGGAGGGGGCTCCTACAATGAGCAGTTCTTC.

The chain uses TRBV9 and TRBJ2-7, with 7 bases lining up with TRBD2. Losses at the gene ends were 7 bases for V and 4 bases for J; bases not matched to a gene: 5. Germline loops: CDR1 SGDLS, CDR2 YYNGEE. The CDR3 sequence is 12 residues long. CDR3 amino acids: CASGRGEYEQYF. CDR3 DNA sequence: TGTGCCAGCGGGAGGGGCGAGTACGAGCAGTACTTC.

This clone has only one observation. This specimen includes other DNA sequences encoding the same CDR3. The chain employs TRBV28 and TRBJ1-2; 7 bases agree with TRBD1. Germline loops: CDR1 MDHEN, CDR2 SYDVKM. The CDR3 loop spans 13 amino acids. V gave up 2 bases and J gave up 4 bases; unmatched junction bases: 1. CDR3 sequence: CASSLGTVYGYTF. CDR3 DNA: TGTGCCAGCAGTTTAGGGACAGTCTATGGCTACACCTTC.

The V call is TRBV7-2, the J call TRBJ2-5, with 11 bases matching TRBD2. From germline, CDR1 is SGHTA and CDR2 FQGNSA. The CDR3 spans 16 residues. J was trimmed by 7 bases and V by 5 bases; bases with no gene match: 12. The CDR3 bases are TGTGCCAGCAGCCGTAGCGGGGGGGCCGGGTCGGCGACCCAGTACTTC. Protein: CASSRSGGAGSATQYF.

The chain employs TRBV20-1 and TRBJ1-5; D gene ambiguous. This CDR3 has 10 residues. V lost 6 bases and J lost 7, with 7 bases in between. Per the germline V gene, CDR1 is DFQATT and CDR2 is SNEGSKA (reference sequence). As DNA, the CDR3 is TGCAGTGCCACTCCCCAGCCCCAGCATTTT. It is translated as CSATPQPQHF.

V and J are TRBV9 and TRBJ2-2; D remains ambiguous. This CDR3 has 15 amino acids. Germline V lookup: CDR1 SGDLS, CDR2 YYNGEE. Trimming shortened V by 4 bases and J by 2 bases, and 12 bases separated the two germline ends. Here the CDR3 reads CASSISTQNTGELFF. The CDR3 nucleotides read TGTGCCAGCAGCATCTCGACTCAAAACACCGGGGAGCTGTTTTTT.

This clone turned up a few times. This chain links TRBV28 with TRBJ1-1; TRBD1 matches 8 bases. The CDR3 length is 18 residues. CDR1 and CDR2 (germline): MDHEN, SYDVKM. The V and J ends lost 6 bases and 5 bases, in that order; junction bases with no gene match: 20. This CDR3 reads CASSTGGPITFTPTEAFF. As DNA, the CDR3 is TGTGCCAGCAGCACAGGGGGTCCTATCACCTTTACCCCGACTGAAGCTTTCTTT.

V gene TRBV19 combines with J gene TRBJ2-2, with 7 bases that match TRBD1. The CDR3 runs 13 residues. Germline lookup yields CDR1 LNHDA and CDR2 SQIVND (reference sequence). J gave up 5 bases and V 7 bases, and 4 bases lay outside the gene matches. CDR3 protein: CASNSQGTGELFF. DNA of the CDR3: TGTGCCAGTAACTCACAGGGGACCGGGGAGCTGTTTTTT.

V usage is TRBV6-1 and J usage is TRBJ2-7; D gene ambiguous. Germline V gene lookup returns CDR1 MNHNS and CDR2 SASEGT. The length of the CDR3 is 15 residues. V dropped 2 bases and J dropped 2 bases, with 13 bases sitting between them. Here the CDR3 reads CASSEMAVPTYEQYF. The CDR3 DNA sequence: TGTGCCAGCAGTGAAATGGCAGTCCCGACCTACGAGCAGTACTTC.

The genes are TRBV7-2 and TRBJ1-1; a possible D gene is TRBD1 (6 bases). This CDR3 contains 13 residues. Trimming pared 6 bases from V and 4 bases from J, leaving 12 bases between. Germline lookup yields CDR1 SGHTA and CDR2 FQGNSA. The CDR3 region is CASRGNRVTEAFF. The CDR3 DNA reads as TGTGCCAGCAGAGGGAACAGGGTCACTGAAGCTTTCTTT.

The chain links TRBV28 to TRBJ2-7, with 9 bases identical to TRBD1. The length of the CDR3 is 17 residues. V lost 4 bases and J lost 7; bases outside the gene matches: 17. Germline V CDR1 and CDR2: MDHEN, SYDVKM. CDR3 coding DNA: TGTGCCAGCAGTTGGATACAGGACGGGACAGGGCTCTTTGAGCAGTACTTC. This translates into CASSWIQDGTGLFEQYF.

This clone was detected once. V is TRBV10-3 and J is TRBJ1-2; D possibly corresponds to TRBD1 (6 bases). Germline lookup yields CDR1 ENHRY and CDR2 SYGVKD. This CDR3 is 13 amino acids long. The V gene lost 7 bases and the J gene lost 0 bases, with 9 bases spanning the gap. DNA of the CDR3: TGTGCCATCAAAGAGGGGGCTAACTATGGCTACACCTTC. Translation gives CAIKEGANYGYTF.

This sequence joins TRBV5-1 and TRBJ2-7; D gene uncertain. Germline assignment: CDR1 SGHRS and CDR2 YFSETQ. The V and J ends lost 3 bases and 6 bases respectively, with 16 bases between them. This CDR3 has 14 amino acids. The DNA for the CDR3 is TGCGCCAGCAGCTATGGATCAGTACGGAGCGAGCAGTACTTC. Translation: CASSYGSVRSEQYF.

This chain uses TRBV3-1 (or the pseudogene TRBV3-2) with TRBJ2-1, with 7 bases that match TRBD1. V lost 0 bases and J lost 5; bases outside the gene matches: 10. This CDR3 has 17 residues. Germline CDR1 is LGHDT and CDR2 is YNNKEL (reference sequence). The CDR3 protein is CASSQEGDRERDNEQFF. The CDR3 DNA reads as TGTGCCAGCAGCCAAGAAGGCGACAGGGAAAGGGACAATGAGCAGTTCTTC.

V gene TRBV28 combines with J gene TRBJ2-7; weak D call: TRBD1 (6 bases). Germline V gives CDR1 MDHEN, CDR2 SYDVKM. The V end was cut by 6 bases, the J end by 0 bases, with 12 bases between. The CDR3 length is 14 residues. CDR3 coding DNA: TGTGCCAGCAGCAATCAGGGGACCTCCTACGAGCAGTACTTC. Its translation: CASSNQGTSYEQYF. Full variable domain (remainder filled in from reference TRBV28 and TRBJ2-7): DVKVTQSSRYLVKRTGEKVFLECVQDMDHENMFWYRQDPGLGLRLIYFSYDVKMKEKGDIPEGYSVSREKKERFSLILESASTNQTSMYLCASSNQGTSYEQYFGPGTRLTVT.

A single count supports this clone. J is TRBJ1-1 and V is TRBV10-2; TRBD1 aligns across 7 bases. Germline values: CDR1 WSHSY, CDR2 SAAADI. J gave up 4 bases and V 4 bases, and 3 bases lay outside the gene matches. The length of the CDR3 is 13 residues. This CDR3 reads CASSVQGPTEAFF. Here the CDR3 DNA reads TGCGCCAGCAGTGTACAGGGGCCCACTGAAGCTTTCTTT.

This clone occurred a few times. The chain joins TRBV4-3 to TRBJ1-5; D unclear. The ends were cut back, 0 bases at V and 1 base at J, with 7 bases in the middle. This CDR3 is built from 15 residues. Germline V gene sequence: CDR1 LGHNA, CDR2 YSLEER. The CDR3 spells CASSQDLSSNQPQHF. The CDR3 coding sequence is TGCGCCAGCAGCCAAGACTTATCGAGCAATCAGCCCCAGCATTTT.

This clone was detected a few times. The chain uses TRBV12-3 or TRBV12-4 and TRBJ1-5; D might be TRBD1 (5 bases). This CDR3 is 13 amino acids long. V lost 7 bases and J 9 bases, leaving 16 bases between the germline ends. The CDR3 DNA reads TGTGCCAGCACCGTAGGGGCCGCCCGGCCCCAGCATTTT. Translating it yields CASTVGAARPQHF.

The genes are TRBV19 and TRBJ2-1; D may be TRBD1 (7 bases). Germline CDR1 LNHDA, CDR2 SQIVND (reference sequence). V dropped 4 bases and J dropped 3 bases, with 10 bases sitting between them. CDR3 size: 14 residues. The CDR3 DNA reads TGTGCCAGTAGTACAGGGGGGTTCTACAATGAGCAGTTCTTC. This sequence encodes CASSTGGFYNEQFF. Filled out from reference TRBV19 and TRBJ2-1, the complete variable domain reads DGGITQSPKYLFRKEGQNVTLSCEQNLNHDAMYWYRQDPGQGLRLIYYSQIVNDFQKGDIAEGYSVSREKKESFPLTVTSAQKNPTAFYLCASSTGGFYNEQFFGPGTRLTVL.

The gene calls are TRBV19 and TRBJ2-2, with D perhaps TRBD2 (6 bases). Deletions cut 7 bases from V and 7 bases from J, with 19 bases between. CDR3 length equals 15 residues. CDR1 is LNHDA, CDR2 SQIVND, per germline (reference sequence). The CDR3 coding sequence is TGTGCCAGTACCCGGGCGGGAATCCCTCTCGGGGAGCTGTTTTTT. Protein: CASTRAGIPLGELFF.